This TCR beta chain was identified during a study of cytomegalovirus exposure and HLA in healthy donors. PCR used 60 Vbeta primers and 13 Jbeta primers. Repertoires were generated with immunoSEQ multiplex PCR, while TCRdb's copy carries only in-frame clones and drops some. The sample records over 150,000 clones, roughly 80% being singletons. General study points: TRBV6-2, TRBV6-3 and some other V segments were unresolvable in 87-base-pair reads. Per a later analysis, HLA-associated TCR beta chains showed more clonal expansion than other, equally common TCR beta chains.

On this clone: Its antigen is not known.

This CDR3 spans 15 amino acids. Germline loops: CDR1 LNHNV, CDR2 YYDKDF (reference sequence). V lost 0 bases to trimming and J lost 5 bases, with 13 bases between them. This clonotype originated in a boy younger than 10 in good health and CMV-seronegative. The chain carries TRBV15 and TRBJ2-5; maybe TRBD1 (6 bases). The sequencing input was PBMCs. Here the CDR3 reads CATSRDNREGETQYF. The CDR3, as DNA: TGTGCCACCAGCAGAGATAACAGGGAAGGCGAGACCCAGTACTTC.